This T cell receptor beta chain originates from a study of OX40 agonist ivuxolimab in advanced cancers. In the study overall: Ivuxolimab was an agonistic, fully human IgG2 monoclonal antibody directed against OX40 (CD134), a costimulatory receptor. Intravenous ivuxolimab was administered to patients every 2 weeks at six dose levels: 0.01, 0.1, 0.3, 1.5, 3 and 10 mg/kg. Of the roughly 53 patients in dose escalation, some 19 had hepatocellular carcinoma, about 15 had melanoma, 9 had renal cell carcinoma and 9 had head and neck cancer. In the dose-escalation cohort, more than 75% of patients were male, and the mean age was roughly 60 years, with a range of roughly 23 to 85. Prior anti-PD-1, anti-PD-L1 or anti-CTLA-4 therapy was permitted, and 35% to 40% of dose-escalation patients had received checkpoint inhibitors. Partial responses were achieved by three dose-escalation patients, of whom one had hepatocellular carcinoma and two had cutaneous melanoma. The purpose of peripheral TCRbeta sequencing was to test whether ivuxolimab changed TCR sequence diversity and led to clonal T-cell expansion. The monotherapy dose-escalation portion (N of about 57 patients) of the phase I ivuxolimab trial is reported in the paper. Overall study results and their limits: The antigen specificity of the peripheral T cells that underwent clonal expansion was not determined. Low levels of normalized T-cell clonal expansion were also shown by some nonresponding patients. After ivuxolimab, more expanded clones were found on average in CD8+ T cells than in CD4+ T cells. Clonal expansion of both CD4+ and CD8+ blood T cells was observed from baseline to week 6 at doses 0.1 to 3.0 mg/kg. In partial responders in the 0.1-3.0 mg/kg groups, normalized peripheral clonal expansion was found to be among the lowest, especially among CD8+ T cells.

The V and J ends are trimmed by 0 bases and 2 bases, leaving 9 bases between them. Per the germline V gene, MNHEY is the CDR1 and SVGAGI is the CDR2. Including the terminal cysteine and phenylalanine, the CDR3 comprises 15 residues. Left in the record is the CDR3 DNA by itself, 45 bases read in frame from the first base. Patients with autoimmune disease history or receiving systemic immunosuppression were excluded from the trial. Peripheral blood for TCR sequencing was collected from all dose cohorts at baseline, on cycle 4 day 1, and on cycle 7 day 1. Samples came from an open-label, multicenter, first-in-human phase I dose-escalation trial of ivuxolimab. Adults with locally advanced or metastatic head and neck squamous cell, hepatocellular, melanoma or renal cell carcinoma were enrolled in the trial. Before TCR sequencing, CD4+ and CD8+ T cells were separately sorted from peripheral blood. Genomic DNA was isolated from the sorted cells so that the TCRbeta CDR3 region could be sequenced. The immunoSEQ Assay was used to sequence the TCRbeta CDR3 regions. The table was pulled from immuneACCESS by TCRdb, which kept in-frame rearrangements only. Such tables lose some clones; where checked, under half of the loss comes from unresolved V genes, and the rest has no known cause. The sample contains approximately 49,000 clones, approximately 81% of them found a single time. The ten largest clones add up to 5.5% to 7% of the sample.

Concerning this clone: The specificity of this receptor is unknown. No clone much larger than this one lies a single base away; base qualities are absent.

This receptor chain uses TRBV6-5 and TRBJ2-3; a tentative D match to TRBD1 spans 6 bases. The sequence was obtained from an adult with an advanced solid tumor such as melanoma, head and neck, liver or kidney cancer. The sample in question was CD4+ or CD8+ T cells sorted from blood, obtained in a trial of the OX40 agonist ivuxolimab. The CDR3 sequence is CASSYSGDNTDTQYF. The DNA reads TGTGCCAGCAGTTACTCAGGGGACAACACAGATACGCAGTATTTT.